Here is one T cell receptor (beta chain) with its context. What it binds is unknown. Sequencing used immunoSEQ multiplex PCR; TCRdb keeps in-frame clones, though not all of them. This table holds more than 65,000 clones, around 80% found once. Trimming cost V 1 base and J 11 bases, with 17 bases left between them. The CDR3 contains 13 residues. Germline CDR1 reads GTSNPN; CDR2 reads SVGIG (reference sequence). This specimen comes from a study of T cell responses to AZD1222 COVID-19 vaccine. Overall study results and limits: Across the whole spike, CD4 TCRs peaked at regions 160-218 and 743-854. Donor demographics were predominantly white British with a female majority; clonal diversity may be underestimated.

The material sequenced was peripheral blood, taken on day 0 of AZD1222 vaccination. The V and J genes are TRBV30 and TRBJ1-1; no clear D. This sequence was found in an adult in good health. CDR3 coding DNA: TGTGCCTGGAGTGAGGAGTGGTCTGGGGTGGCTTTCTTT. Amino acid sequence: CAWSEEWSGVAFF.